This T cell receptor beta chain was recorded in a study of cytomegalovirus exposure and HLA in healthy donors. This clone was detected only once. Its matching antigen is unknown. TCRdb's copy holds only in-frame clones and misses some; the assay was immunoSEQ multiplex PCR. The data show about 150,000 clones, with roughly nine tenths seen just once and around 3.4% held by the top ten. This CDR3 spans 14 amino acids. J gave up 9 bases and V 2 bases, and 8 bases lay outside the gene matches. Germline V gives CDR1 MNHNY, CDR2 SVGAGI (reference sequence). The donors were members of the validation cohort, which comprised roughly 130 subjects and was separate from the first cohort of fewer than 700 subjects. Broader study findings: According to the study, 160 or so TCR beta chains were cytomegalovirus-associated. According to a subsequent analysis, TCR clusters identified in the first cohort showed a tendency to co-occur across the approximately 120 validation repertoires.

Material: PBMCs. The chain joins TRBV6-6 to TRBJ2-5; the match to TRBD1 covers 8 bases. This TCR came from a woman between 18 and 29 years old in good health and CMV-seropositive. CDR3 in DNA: TGTGCCAGCAGTTACCTGGACAGGGAGTCGGCCCAGTACTTC. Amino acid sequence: CASSYLDRESAQYF.